This T cell receptor (beta chain) was profiled in a study of chemoradiotherapy in HPV16-positive cancers. Broader study findings: Candidate HPV-specific clones and E7-related TCR motifs grew in tumor during treatment.

TCRdb's table, derived via immunoSEQ multiplex PCR, lists solely in-frame clones and lacks some. The table shows over 10,000 clones, with about 87% occurring only once. On this clone: Its target is unknown.

The CDR3 covers 14 residues. V was trimmed by 6 bases and J by 4 bases, leaving 15 bases between them. CDR1 is KGHSH, CDR2 LQKENI, per germline. Specimen: blood, collected from a patient who underwent chemoradiotherapy. The rearrangement links TRBV18 to TRBJ1-2; no reliable D call. This TCR came from a human donor with HPV-associated anogenital cancer. The CDR3 is CASSPNTNSYGYTF. The CDR3 DNA reads TGTGCCAGCTCCCCAAACACGAACAGCTATGGCTACACCTTC.